The 28 T cell receptor beta chains presented below share a single source sample, sequenced in a study of blood T cell repertoires in COVID-19. TCRdb keeps only in-frame clones here, not all; method: immunoSEQ multiplex PCR. The table lists fewer than 250,000 clones, approximately 90% of them singletons. The source material was PBMCs or T cells enriched from blood (not recorded which). Receptors originate from a woman in her thirties or forties in a cohort exposed to, infected with or recovered from COVID-19 (not recorded which).

V and J are TRBV7-9 and TRBJ1-1, with TRBD1 as a possible D gene (6 bases). Looked up from germline, CDR1 is SEHNR and CDR2 is FQNEAQ (reference sequence). V lost 2 bases to trimming and J lost 2 bases, with 12 bases between them. This CDR3 has 15 amino acids. The CDR3 protein is CASSLRDKDNTEAFF. The CDR3, as DNA: TGTGCCAGCAGCTTAAGGGACAAAGACAACACTGAAGCTTTCTTT.

This clone was observed a single time. J is TRBJ1-2 and V is TRBV6-9; possibly TRBD1 for D (5 bases). The CDR3 runs to 13 residues. Germline V CDR1 and CDR2: MNHGY, SVAAGI. V lost 5 bases and J lost 8, with 15 bases in between. The CDR3 spells CASSLSGDNGYTF. CDR3 in DNA: TGTGCCAGCAGTCTGTCGGGGGATAACGGCTACACCTTC.

The chain combines TRBV6-5 with TRBJ1-1, with D perhaps matching TRBD1 (5 bases). CDR1 is MNHEY, CDR2 SVGAGI, per germline. V lost 2 bases to trimming and J lost 6 bases, with 13 bases between them. CDR3 length equals 14 residues. CDR3 residues: CASSYGGVGAEAFF. The CDR3 coding sequence is TGTGCCAGCAGTTACGGGGGGGTCGGCGCTGAAGCTTTCTTT.

This chain uses TRBV6-1 with TRBJ1-1; the D is unclear. The CDR3 loop spans 14 amino acids. V lost 2 bases and J lost 1, with 8 bases in between. Germline V gene sequence: CDR1 MNHNS, CDR2 SASEGT. The CDR3 reads CASSERPGNTEAFF. CDR3 coding DNA: TGTGCCAGCAGTGAACGACCGGGGAACACTGAAGCTTTCTTT.

V and J are TRBV2 and TRBJ2-6; TRBD1 matches at 9 bases. Germline V CDR1 and CDR2: SNHLY, FYNNEI. The CDR3 consists of 16 residues. The J segment lost 2 bases and the V segment lost 6 bases, leaving 5 bases of the junction unmatched. The CDR3 sequence: CASRRDRVTGANVLTF. The CDR3 nucleotides read TGTGCCAGCAGACGGGACAGGGTGACTGGGGCCAACGTCCTGACTTTC.

The table lists this clone with a count of one. The CDR3 sequence is CASSQGLAGGSTGELFF. DNA of the CDR3: TGTGCCAGCAGTCAGGGACTAGCGGGAGGTAGCACCGGGGAGCTGTTTTTT. The chain is built from TRBV6-6 and TRBJ2-2; 15 positions agree with TRBD2. Losses at the gene ends were 5 bases for V and 4 bases for J; bases not matched to a gene: 5. In germline, CDR1 is MNHNY, CDR2 SVGAGI (reference sequence). The CDR3 runs to 17 residues.

The sample holds one count of this clone. The chain has TRBV11-2 and TRBJ2-2, with D possibly being TRBD2 (6 bases). This CDR3 region has 13 residues. Trimming left V 7 bases short and J 4 bases short, with 10 bases between. CDR1 is SGHAT and CDR2 is FQNNGV in the germline V gene. CDR3 sequence reads: CASTYGGTGELFF. CDR3 DNA sequence: TGTGCCAGCACCTACGGGGGCACCGGGGAGCTGTTTTTT.

This rearrangement joins TRBV5-4 to TRBJ2-1; 12 bases match TRBD1. The CDR3 spans 15 residues. Germline V gene data show CDR1 as SGHNT and CDR2 as YYREEE (reference sequence). Germline trimming cut 5 bases from V and 7 bases from J; bases unmatched to any gene: 7. CDR3 protein: CASSPGTGGPNEQFF. The CDR3 region has the DNA TGTGCCAGCAGTCCCGGGACAGGGGGCCCGAATGAGCAGTTCTTC.

V is TRBV19 and J is TRBJ2-2; TRBD2 might be the D (5 bases). Germline V gene sequence: CDR1 LNHDA, CDR2 SQIVND (reference sequence). This CDR3 contains 15 residues. Trimming took off 1 base at V and 5 bases at J, with 11 bases between the two ends. Written as DNA, the CDR3 is TGTGCCAGTAGTATAGCCCCTCGGGGTACCGGGGAGCTGTTTTTT. Amino acid sequence: CASSIAPRGTGELFF.

This rearrangement joins TRBV18 to TRBJ1-1, with a possible D match to TRBD1 (5 bases). V was pared by 6 bases and J by 1 base, with 15 bases between. CDR1 is KGHSH and CDR2 is LQKENI in the germline V gene. This CDR3 spans 15 amino acids. CDR3 DNA sequence: TGTGCCAGCTCCCCCGGGTTGGGGCCGAACACTGAAGCTTTCTTT. Amino acid sequence: CASSPGLGPNTEAFF.

The V gene is TRBV29-1, the J gene TRBJ2-5; no reliable D call. The germline V gene has CDR1 SQVTM and CDR2 ANQGSEA. Trimming shortened V by 4 bases and J by 2 bases, and 17 bases separated the two germline ends. The CDR3 covers 15 residues. CDR3 in amino acids: CSVASRPGWQETQYF. The CDR3, as DNA: TGCAGCGTTGCCTCAAGACCAGGCTGGCAAGAGACCCAGTACTTC.

This sequence joins TRBV18 and TRBJ2-7; no clear D gene. The V gene lost 3 bases and the J gene lost 5 bases, with 11 bases spanning the gap. There are 13 residues in the CDR3. Germline lookup yields CDR1 KGHSH and CDR2 LQKENI. CDR3 coding DNA: TGTGCCAGCTCACCGGCAGGTAGAGACGAGCAGTACTTC. The encoded protein is CASSPAGRDEQYF.

The chain employs TRBV19 and TRBJ1-6, with 9 bases matching TRBD1. The length of the CDR3 is 15 residues. The junction had 9 bases not matched to a gene; V was cut back by 4 bases and J by 11 bases. Germline V gene lookup returns CDR1 LNHDA and CDR2 SQIVND (reference sequence). In nucleotides, the CDR3 is TGTGCCAGTAGTAATCGCCGGGACAGGGTGGCACCCCTCCACTTT. Encoded protein: CASSNRRDRVAPLHF.

This chain joins TRBV13 and TRBJ2-7, with TRBD2 matching over 7 bases. Trimming at V came to 0 bases and at J to 2 bases, leaving 4 bases not matched to a gene. From germline, CDR1 is PRHDT and CDR2 FYEKMQ (reference sequence). The CDR3 has 15 amino acids. CDR3 amino acids: CASSLGLGTTYEQYF. The CDR3 nucleotides are TGTGCCAGCAGCTTAGGCCTAGGGACTACCTACGAGCAGTACTTC.

The chain carries TRBV5-1 and TRBJ2-1; D not resolved. The CDR3 length is 13 residues. The germline gives CDR1 SGHRS, CDR2 YFSETQ. Trimming left V 2 bases short and J 5 bases short, with 8 bases between. CDR3 DNA sequence: TGCGCCAGCAGCTTAGAGCCCCACAATGAGCAGTTCTTC. Its translation: CASSLEPHNEQFF.

This clone showed up just a few times. The chain recombines TRBV10-3 with TRBJ2-1; a weak D match, TRBD1 (6 bases). With 3 bases removed from V and 10 bases from J, the gap between germline ends came to 10 bases. CDR1 and CDR2 (germline): ENHRY, SYGVKD. The CDR3 runs to 12 residues. Written as DNA, the CDR3 is TGTGCCATCAGTGAACAGGGCCGGGAGCAGTTCTTC. It specifies CAISEQGREQFF.

This rearrangement joins TRBV28 to TRBJ1-4; D is ambiguous. The CDR3 covers 14 residues. Trimming took off 5 bases at V and 9 bases at J, with 16 bases between the two ends. Germline-derived CDR1 and CDR2 are MDHEN and SYDVKM. This CDR3 is CASSPYGAGKKLFF. The DNA of the CDR3 is TGTGCCAGCAGTCCTTACGGCGCGGGGAAAAAACTGTTTTTT. Drawing the rest from reference TRBV28 and TRBJ1-4, the complete variable domain is DVKVTQSSRYLVKRTGEKVFLECVQDMDHENMFWYRQDPGLGLRLIYFSYDVKMKEKGDIPEGYSVSREKKERFSLILESASTNQTSMYLCASSPYGAGKKLFFGSGTQLSVL.

As to this clone: This specimen includes other DNA sequences encoding the same CDR3. The chain joins TRBV7-9 to TRBJ2-5; D ambiguous. The ends were cut back, 1 base at V and 3 bases at J, with 9 bases in the middle. The CDR3 totals 14 residues. Germline lookup yields CDR1 SEHNR and CDR2 FQNEAQ (reference sequence). CDR3 DNA: TGTGCCAGCAGCTTAGTGTCAGGAAAAGAGACCCAGTACTTC. Amino acids: CASSLVSGKETQYF.

The chain recombines TRBV13 with TRBJ2-7; perhaps TRBD2 as D (5 bases). The CDR3 contains 15 residues. Per germline, CDR1 PRHDT and CDR2 FYEKMQ (reference sequence). V was trimmed by 0 bases and J by 6 bases, leaving 15 bases between them. The CDR3 DNA reads as TGTGCCAGCAGCTTAGGCCAAGGCGTCGAGGGCGAGCAGTACTTC. Translated, it gives CASSLGQGVEGEQYF.

The chain employs TRBV5-1 and TRBJ2-5, with TRBD1 identical over 11 bases. J gave up 5 bases and V 4 bases, and 7 bases lay outside the gene matches. The CDR3 has 15 amino acids. From germline, CDR1 is SGHRS and CDR2 YFSETQ. The CDR3 here is CASSPGQGVGETQYF. The CDR3 DNA reads TGCGCCAGCAGCCCGGGACAGGGGGTCGGTGAGACCCAGTACTTC.

V is TRBV18 and J is TRBJ2-7, with D possibly TRBD2 on 6 matching bases. V lost 3 bases and J lost 1, with 10 bases in between. This CDR3 contains 14 residues. Looked up from germline, CDR1 is KGHSH and CDR2 is LQKENI. The CDR3 DNA follows: TGTGCCAGCTCACCGGGACTCCGGTCCTACGAGCAGTACTTC. It yields the protein CASSPGLRSYEQYF.

CDR3: CASSLAVSRGAGVAFF. CDR3 nucleotides: TGCGCCAGCAGCTTGGCGGTTTCTAGGGGAGCGGGGGTGGCTTTCTTT. This rearrangement joins TRBV5-1 to TRBJ1-1; D is possibly TRBD1 (5 bases). The CDR3 covers 16 residues. V gave up 0 bases and J gave up 11 bases, with 23 bases separating them. CDR1 is SGHRS, CDR2 YFSETQ, per germline.

The sample holds a few counts of this clone. V gene TRBV10-2 combines with J gene TRBJ1-5, with 8 positions matching TRBD1. The CDR3 spans 19 residues. J lost 0 bases, V lost 2 bases, and 12 bases had no gene match. From germline, CDR1 is WSHSY and CDR2 SAAADI. This chain's CDR3 is CASSERTGWGLYSNQPQHF. CDR3 coding DNA: TGCGCCAGCAGTGAGCGGACAGGGTGGGGTCTTTATAGCAATCAGCCCCAGCATTTT.

In this sample, this clone turned up once. The genes are TRBV5-5 and TRBJ1-2; no clear D gene. CDR3 size: 15 residues. Per the germline V gene, CDR1 is SGHKS and CDR2 is YYEKEE (reference sequence). The V end lost 0 bases, the J end lost 4 bases, and 13 bases lay between the germline ends. The CDR3 region has the DNA TGTGCCAGCAGCTTGGGCTACGGTTTATTCTATGGCTACACCTTC. This gives the protein CASSLGYGLFYGYTF.

V and J are TRBV11-3 and TRBJ2-1; 11 nucleotides line up with TRBD2. This CDR3 comprises 18 residues. Germline CDR1 is SGHNT and CDR2 is YENEEA. V dropped 2 bases and J dropped 0; count of bases not matched to a gene: 6. This CDR3 reads CASSLTSLAGGSYNEQFF. Here the CDR3 DNA reads TGTGCCAGCAGCTTAACGTCGCTAGCGGGGGGCTCCTACAATGAGCAGTTCTTC. Variable domain in full (rest from reference TRBV11-3 and TRBJ2-1): EAGVVQSPRYKIIEKKQPVAFWCNPISGHNTLYWYLQNLGQGPELLIRYENEEAVDDSQLPKDRFSAERLKGVDSTLKIQPAELGDSAVYLCASSLTSLAGGSYNEQFFGPGTRLTVL.

As regards this clone: Other DNA sequences in the sample encode the same CDR3. This sequence joins TRBV18 and TRBJ1-5; TRBD1 matches at 7 bases. Germline V gene lookup returns CDR1 KGHSH and CDR2 LQKENI. Trimming removed 6 bases from V and 2 bases from J; junction bases left unmatched: 7. The CDR3 contains 15 residues. CDR3 protein: CASSPGTAGNQPQHF. CDR3 in DNA: TGTGCCAGCTCCCCAGGGACAGCTGGCAATCAGCCCCAGCATTTT.

The chain is built from TRBV12-3 or TRBV12-4 and TRBJ1-5; D is unclear. The V gene lost 6 bases and the J gene lost 5 bases, with 8 bases spanning the gap. This CDR3 has 12 amino acids. CDR3 sequence: CASRVRDQPQHF. Here the CDR3 DNA reads TGTGCCAGCAGAGTAAGAGATCAGCCCCAGCATTTT.

This clone was observed a single time. The rearrangement uses TRBV4-1 and TRBJ1-5, with TRBD1 matching 10 bases. Per germline, CDR1 MGHRA and CDR2 YSYEKL. With 4 bases clipped from V and 1 base from J, the junction kept 1 base outside the gene matches. The CDR3 covers 15 residues. The CDR3 region is CASSRDRGSNQPQHF. The CDR3 DNA reads as TGCGCCAGCAGCCGGGACAGGGGAAGCAATCAGCCCCAGCATTTT.